This paragraph reports one T cell receptor beta chain. Its antigen is undetermined. This record belongs to a study of OX40 agonist ivuxolimab in advanced cancers. Overall study: Administration of intravenous ivuxolimab to patients occurred every 2 weeks at 0.01 to 10 mg/kg.

With 7 bases removed from V and 6 bases from J, the gap between germline ends came to 12 bases. Germline CDR1 SQVTM, CDR2 ANQGSEA. This CDR3 spans 12 amino acids. Patients were excluded for autoimmune disease history or systemic immunosuppression. Sequencing used immunoSEQ multiplex PCR; TCRdb keeps in-frame clones, though not all of them. The sample lists 50,000 to 70,000 clones, approximately 93% seen once, with about 17% in the top ten. Study-level points and caveats: CD8+ T cells were the subset that, on average, had more expanded clones than CD4+. Relatively little clonal expansion, among the lowest observed, appeared in partial responders at 0.1-3.0 mg/kg.

The sample in question was CD4+ or CD8+ T cells sorted from blood, obtained in a trial of the OX40 agonist ivuxolimab. The sequence was collected from an adult with an advanced solid tumor such as melanoma, head and neck, liver or kidney cancer. The rearrangement links TRBV29-1 to TRBJ2-2; D unclear. The CDR3 is CSAPVGAGELFF. The CDR3, as DNA: TGCAGCGCCCCGGTCGGCGCCGGGGAGCTGTTTTTT.